The 21 T cell receptor beta chains below all came from one sample that was sequenced in a study of CD8 T cells in ankylosing spondylitis. General observations from the study: A motif in TCR beta, a set of roughly 8 highly homologous variants, appeared characteristic of ankylosing spondylitis blood.

Antigens of these TCRs are unknown. Each CDR3 protein gets one entry after TCRdb re-called the 5' RACE reads with MiXCR. The sample shows some 330,000 distinct CDR3 sequences, 6.5% to 10% of them seen only once. Sequencing input: blood, either unsorted or a sorted T cell fraction (not recorded which). These receptors were taken from a male donor with ankylosing spondylitis.

The J gene is TRBJ2-1, the V gene TRBV7-9; 11 bases agree with TRBD2. With 5 bases clipped from V and 6 bases from J, the junction kept 0 bases outside the gene matches. The CDR3 totals 13 residues. Germline values: CDR1 SEHNR, CDR2 FQNEAQ (reference sequence). The CDR3 DNA reads as TGTGCCAGCAGCACTAGCGGGGGCAATGAGCAGTTCTTC. Amino acids: CASSTSGGNEQFF.

In its sample, this clonotype was seen many times. The genes are TRBV7-8 and TRBJ1-2, with a possible D match to TRBD1 (5 bases). CDR1 is SGHVS and CDR2 is FQNEAQ in the germline V gene. Trimming removed 5 bases from V and 0 bases from J, with 13 bases in between. The CDR3 runs 15 residues. DNA for the CDR3: TGTGCCAGCAGCCCAGGGAGGTCCTCTAACTATGGCTACACCTTC. Translated, it gives CASSPGRSSNYGYTF. The variable domain in full, completed from reference TRBV7-8 and TRBJ1-2, reads GAGVSQSPRYKVAKRGQDVALRCDPISGHVSLFWYQQALGQGPEFLTYFQNEAQLDKSGLPSDRFFAERPEGSVSTLKIQRTQQEDSAVYLCASSPGRSSNYGYTFGSGTRLTVV.

The rearrangement joins TRBV12-3 or TRBV12-4 to TRBJ1-1; weak D call: TRBD1 (5 bases). Deletions cut 6 bases from V and 8 bases from J, with 16 bases between. The length of the CDR3 is 13 residues. CDR3 amino acids: CASRPGRLTEAFF. Written as DNA, the CDR3 is TGTGCCAGCAGGCCAGGGCGTTTGACGGAAGCTTTCTTT.

This clonotype has a handful of counts. The chain employs TRBV6-5 and TRBJ1-3; no definite D call. The V gene's germline CDR1 is MNHEY and CDR2 SVGAGI. The CDR3 has 14 residues. V gave up 2 bases and J gave up 4 bases, with 9 bases separating them. CDR3 sequence: CASSYRGSGNTIYF. CDR3 nucleotides: TGTGCCAGCAGTTACCGTGGGTCGGGAAACACCATATATTTT.

This clonotype came up many times. The V and J genes are TRBV20-1 and TRBJ1-2, with D perhaps matching TRBD1 (6 bases). CDR1 and CDR2 (germline): DFQATT, SNEGSKA (reference sequence). The length of the CDR3 is 14 residues. Trimming took off 3 bases at V and 3 bases at J, with 14 bases between the two ends. The CDR3 sequence: CSASFQGRDYGYTF. Written as DNA, the CDR3 is TGCAGTGCTAGTTTCCAGGGGAGGGACTATGGCTACACCTTC.

This clonotype was counted many times. The chain uses TRBV10-3 and TRBJ1-5; D remains ambiguous. The CDR3 spans 16 residues. V was clipped by 4 bases and J by 1 base, with 14 bases between them. CDR1 ENHRY and CDR2 SYGVKD come from the germline V gene. Written as DNA, the CDR3 is TGTGCCATCAGTGGATCAGATTCATGGAGCAATCAGCCCCAGCATTTT. Encoded protein: CAISGSDSWSNQPQHF.

This chain uses TRBV21-1 with TRBJ1-4. TRBV21-1 is marked as a pseudogene. The CDR3 runs 21 residues. The CDR3 DNA sequence: TGTGCCAGCACCCTAATCGGTAGGGCCGAACCTTGTCTGTGGACTAATGAAAAACTGTTTTTT. Translating gives CASTLIGRAEPCLWTNEKLFF.

A few counts support this clonotype. CDR3 in amino acids: CASSPRAGRGGNEQFF. Written as DNA, the CDR3 is TGTGCCAGCAGCCCGAGGGCAGGGCGTGGGGGCAATGAGCAGTTCTTC. This sequence joins TRBV7-2 and TRBJ2-1; D tentatively fits TRBD1 or TRBD2 (5 bases each). The length of the CDR3 is 16 residues. The germline gives CDR1 SGHTA, CDR2 FQGNSA. Trimming cost V 5 bases and J 6 bases, with 20 bases left between them.

This clonotype appeared a few times. This sequence joins TRBV30 and TRBJ1-2, with D uncertain. This CDR3 is 11 amino acids long. The V and J ends lost 4 bases and 1 base respectively, with 4 bases between them. Per germline, CDR1 GTSNPN and CDR2 SVGIG (reference sequence). CDR3: CAWTSNYGYTF. CDR3 coding DNA: TGTGCCTGGACAAGTAACTATGGCTACACCTTC.

At least ten counts were recorded for this clonotype. The chain employs TRBV7-2 and TRBJ1-1; D might be TRBD1 (6 bases). Germline lookup yields CDR1 SGHTA and CDR2 FQGNSA. The germline V and J ends were trimmed by 2 bases and 4 bases, with 11 bases remaining between them. The CDR3 runs to 14 residues. The CDR3 DNA sequence: TGTGCCAGCAGCTTACAGGGGCAGGGCACTGAAGCTTTCTTT. Encoded protein: CASSLQGQGTEAFF.

This clonotype showed up just a few times. The chain has TRBV20-1 and TRBJ2-3; 8 bases match TRBD2. V lost 0 bases to trimming and J lost 2 bases; unmatched junction nucleotides: 10. The CDR3 loop spans 17 amino acids. Germline CDR1 DFQATT, CDR2 SNEGSKA (reference sequence). The CDR3 region is CSARDILPAGATDTQYF. CDR3 DNA: TGCAGTGCTAGAGATATACTGCCAGCGGGAGCCACAGATACGCAGTATTTT.

This clonotype was observed a handful of times. J is TRBJ2-4 and V is TRBV20-1, with D uncertain. The CDR3 length is 14 residues. The V gene's germline CDR1 is DFQATT and CDR2 SNEGSKA (reference sequence). The ends were cut back, 3 bases at V and 0 bases at J, with 9 bases in the middle. The CDR3: CSARGSLAKNIQYF. In DNA form, the CDR3 reads TGCAGTGCTAGGGGCAGCTTAGCCAAAAACATTCAGTACTTC.

The gene calls are TRBV14 and TRBJ2-3; 7 bases line up with TRBD2. V shed 4 bases and J 2 bases; nucleotides not matched to a gene: 9. This CDR3 comprises 16 residues. Germline V gene lookup returns CDR1 SGHDN and CDR2 FVKESK. The CDR3 DNA sequence: TGTGCCAGCAGCCCCCTTGGGGGAGGGCCCACAGATACGCAGTATTTT. Translation gives CASSPLGGGPTDTQYF. Filled out from reference TRBV14 and TRBJ2-3, the complete variable domain reads EAGVTQFPSHSVIEKGQTVTLRCDPISGHDNLYWYRRVMGKEIKFLLHFVKESKQDESGMPNNRFLAERTGGTYSTLKVQPAELEDSGVYFCASSPLGGGPTDTQYFGPGTRLTVL.

CDR3: CASSLESSWGGDTQYF. CDR3 in DNA: TGTGCCAGCAGCTTAGAGTCTAGCTGGGGTGGGGATACGCAGTATTTT. The chain couples TRBV11-2 to TRBJ2-3; perhaps TRBD2 as D (5 bases). The CDR3 runs to 16 residues. V was shortened by 0 bases and J by 6 bases, with 16 bases between the two germline ends. CDR1 is SGHAT and CDR2 is FQNNGV in the germline V gene. The complete variable domain, with remaining parts taken from reference TRBV11-2 and TRBJ2-3, reads EAGVAQSPRYKIIEKRQSVAFWCNPISGHATLYWYQQILGQGPKLLIQFQNNGVVDDSQLPKDRFSAERLKGVDSTLKIQPAKLEDSAVYLCASSLESSWGGDTQYFGPGTRLTVL.

This clonotype was seen a few times. The rearrangement links TRBV6-1 to TRBJ2-1; D is uncertain. Deletions cut 6 bases from V and 0 bases from J, with 9 bases between. CDR1 is MNHNS and CDR2 is SASEGT in the germline V gene. The CDR3 contains 14 residues. This CDR3 reads CASSRLISYNEQFF. The CDR3 nucleotides read TGTGCCAGCAGCCGCCTTATCTCCTACAATGAGCAGTTCTTC.

The sample holds a few counts of this clonotype. J is TRBJ1-1 and V is TRBV20-1; D ambiguous. There are 11 residues in the CDR3. Trimming stripped 1 base from V and 7 bases from J, with 7 bases between. The germline CDR1 and CDR2 sequences are DFQATT and SNEGSKA (reference sequence). CDR3 region: CSARGTGEAFF. The CDR3 DNA reads TGCAGTGCTAGAGGGACGGGTGAAGCTTTCTTT.

The CDR3 region has the DNA TGTGCCAGCAGTTACGCAGGCGATCAGCCCCAGCATTTT. Translated: CASSYAGDQPQHF. The chain links TRBV6-5 to TRBJ1-5; D is unclear. V lost 2 bases and J lost 5, with 7 bases in between. CDR1 is MNHEY, CDR2 SVGAGI, per germline. The CDR3 contains 13 residues.

This clonotype was seen ten or more times. The rearrangement uses TRBV3-1 and TRBJ2-7; the D gene is possibly TRBD1 (6 bases). V shed 1 base and J shed 4 bases, with 14 bases lying between them. Germline CDR1 and CDR2: LGHDT and YNNKEL (reference sequence). The CDR3 contains 15 residues. The CDR3 nucleotides read TGTGCCAGCAGCCAAGGTATGGCGCAGGGGTACGAGCAGTACTTC. Translated, it gives CASSQGMAQGYEQYF.

The rearrangement uses TRBV21-1 and TRBJ2-5. TRBV21-1 is listed as a pseudogene. This CDR3 contains 14 residues. The CDR3 DNA sequence: TGTGCCAGCAGCAAATTTGAACCACAAGAGACCCAGTACTTC. Its protein product is CASSKFEPQETQYF.

J is TRBJ1-3 and V is TRBV6-1; D might be TRBD1 (5 bases). V was trimmed by 6 bases and J by 0 bases, leaving 12 bases between them. CDR1 and CDR2 from the germline V gene are MNHNS and SASEGT. The CDR3 contains 15 residues. The CDR3 DNA reads as TGTGCCAGCAGAACCCAGACAGACTCTGGAAACACCATATATTTT. Residues: CASRTQTDSGNTIYF.

The genes are TRBV4-3 and TRBJ2-1, with D maybe TRBD2 (5 bases). In germline, CDR1 is LGHNA, CDR2 YSLEER. This CDR3 is built from 16 residues. V was shortened by 4 bases and J by 3 bases, with 16 bases between the two germline ends. CDR3 in DNA: TGCGCCAGCAGCCGCGCCCCCGAAGGGAGCTACAATGAGCAGTTCTTC. As protein: CASSRAPEGSYNEQFF.